Each of the 5 T cell receptor beta chains below was sequenced from the same sample in a study of T cells expressing NK-cell markers. TCRdb reprocessed the 5' RACE reads and stores each CDR3 protein as one record, lacking DNA. This listing includes about 460,000 distinct CDR3 sequences. Sequencing was performed on blood T cells: a sorted CD56 or NKG2C T cell subset, CD4+ or CD8+ T cells, or bulk PBMC T cells (not recorded which). Receptor source: a woman aged 45-60 years in good health.

The chain recombines TRBV12-3 or TRBV12-4 with TRBJ2-5; with no DNA, the TCRdb D assignment of TRBD2 cannot be verified. There are 12 residues in the CDR3. The CDR3 loop reads CASSLGAGLAYF.

The rearrangement links TRBV18 to TRBJ2-1; TCRdb designates TRBD2, a call that cannot be tested without DNA. CDR1 KGHSH and CDR2 LQKENI come from the germline V gene. The CDR3 is 15 residues long. The chain's CDR3 is CASSPKSSGSYEQFF.

This chain joins TRBV7-9 and TRBJ1-4; TCRdb's assignment of TRBD1 cannot be checked, as there is no DNA. The V gene's germline CDR1 is SEHNR and CDR2 FQNEAQ (reference sequence). The CDR3 loop spans 16 amino acids. The CDR3 sequence: CASSLSRQFGIEKLFF.

The chain employs TRBV6-5 and TRBJ2-5; TCRdb lists TRBD1, though no DNA is available to test this call. Germline loops: CDR1 MNHEY, CDR2 SVGAGI. The CDR3 sequence is 13 residues long. Here the CDR3 reads CASRGQGVETQYF.

CDR3 residues: CSARKIRLADNEQFF. The J gene is TRBJ2-1, the V gene TRBV20-1; TCRdb selects TRBD2, and the lack of DNA leaves this call unchecked. CDR1 DFQATT and CDR2 SNEGSKA come from the germline V gene (reference sequence). The CDR3 extends over 15 amino acids.